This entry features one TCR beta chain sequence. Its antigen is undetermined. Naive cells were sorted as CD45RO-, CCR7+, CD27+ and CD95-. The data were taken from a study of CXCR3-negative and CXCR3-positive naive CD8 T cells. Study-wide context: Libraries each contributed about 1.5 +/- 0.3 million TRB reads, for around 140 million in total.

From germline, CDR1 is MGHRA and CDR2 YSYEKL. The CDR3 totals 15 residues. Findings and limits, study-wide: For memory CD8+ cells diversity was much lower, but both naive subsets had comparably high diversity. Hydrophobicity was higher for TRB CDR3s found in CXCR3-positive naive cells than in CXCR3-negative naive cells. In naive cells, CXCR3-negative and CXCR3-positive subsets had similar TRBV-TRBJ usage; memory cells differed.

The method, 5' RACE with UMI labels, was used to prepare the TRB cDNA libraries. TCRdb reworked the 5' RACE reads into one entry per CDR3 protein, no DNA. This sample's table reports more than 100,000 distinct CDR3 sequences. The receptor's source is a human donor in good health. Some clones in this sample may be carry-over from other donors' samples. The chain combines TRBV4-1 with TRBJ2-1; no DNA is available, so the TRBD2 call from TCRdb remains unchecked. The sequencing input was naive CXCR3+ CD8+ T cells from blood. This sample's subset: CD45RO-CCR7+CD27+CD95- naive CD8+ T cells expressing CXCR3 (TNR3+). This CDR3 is CASSHGLAGVNEQFF.